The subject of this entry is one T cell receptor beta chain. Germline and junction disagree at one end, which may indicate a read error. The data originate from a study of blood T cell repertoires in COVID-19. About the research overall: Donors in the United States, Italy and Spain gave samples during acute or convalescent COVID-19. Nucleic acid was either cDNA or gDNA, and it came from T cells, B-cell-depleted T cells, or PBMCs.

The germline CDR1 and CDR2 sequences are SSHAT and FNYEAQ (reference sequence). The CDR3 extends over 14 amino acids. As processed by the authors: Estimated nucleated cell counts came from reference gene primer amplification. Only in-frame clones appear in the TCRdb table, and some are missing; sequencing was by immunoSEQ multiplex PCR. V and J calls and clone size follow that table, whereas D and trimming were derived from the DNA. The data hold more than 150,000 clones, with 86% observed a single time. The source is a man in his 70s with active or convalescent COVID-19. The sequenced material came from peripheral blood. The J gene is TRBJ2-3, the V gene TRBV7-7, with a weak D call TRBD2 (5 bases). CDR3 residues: CASSLAGGHEAQYF. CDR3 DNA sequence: TGTGCTAGCAGCTTAGCAGGAGGCCACGAGGCGCAGTATTTT.